Listed below are T cell receptor beta chains from one sample, sequenced in a study of CD8 T cells in ankylosing spondylitis. TCRdb fed the 5' RACE reads into MiXCR, producing one record per CDR3 protein. The repertoire holds approximately 540,000 distinct CDR3 sequences, 9.5% to 15% seen once, with over 6.5% in the top ten. Sequencing was done on a sample of blood, either unsorted or a sorted T cell fraction (not recorded which). The receptors stem from a male donor with ankylosing spondylitis. Each CDR3 is given with its conserved first and last residue. The D gene is left open where the match is weak. Size tells how often a clone was seen (once, few, many) or the class of an expanded clone, and some rows leave it out.

J	size	D	V	DNA	CDR3
TRBJ2-3	-	-	TRBV30	TGTGCCTGGGGTACTCCCGGAACGCAGTATTTT	CAWGTPGTQYF
TRBJ2-3	few	TRBD2	TRBV3-1	TGTGCCAGCAGCCAGTTAGCGGGAGTCACAGATACGCAGTATTTT	CASSQLAGVTDTQYF
TRBJ2-3	few	-	TRBV7-2	TGTGCCAGCAGCCCCCAACCGGCGGGAAGGGATACGCAGTATTTT	CASSPQPAGRDTQYF
TRBJ2-1	few	TRBD1	TRBV20-1	TGCAGTGCCAGGGGGCCTAGCAATGAGCAGTTCTTC	CSARGPSNEQFF
TRBJ1-2	few	TRBD1	TRBV7-9	TGTGCCAGCAGCCTCCAGGGACAGTTAAACTATGGCTACACCTTC	CASSLQGQLNYGYTF
TRBJ2-3	few	TRBD2	TRBV24-1	TGTGCCACCAGTGCTACCGGGACTAGCGGGAGCCGCACAGATACGCAGTATTTT	CATSATGTSGSRTDTQYF
TRBJ1-5	few	-	TRBV6-2/TRBV6-3	TGTGCCAGCAACGACGGCAATCAGCCCCAGCATTTT	CASNDGNQPQHF
TRBJ2-3	many	TRBD2	TRBV9	TGTGCCAGCAGCGTAGATTGGGCTAGCGGGAGCACAGATACGCAGTATTTT	CASSVDWASGSTDTQYF
TRBJ1-2	-	-	TRBV20-1	TGCAGTGCTAGAGACCACGGAACAGGGTGGGACTATGGCTACACCTTC	CSARDHGTGWDYGYTF
TRBJ1-1	-	-	TRBV20-1	TGCAGTGCTAGCCCGGACCCGAACACTGAAGCTTTCTTT	CSASPDPNTEAFF
TRBJ2-5	few	TRBD1	TRBV20-1	TGCAGTCCCTTAAAGGCAGGGGGAGAGACCCAGTACTTC	CSPLKAGGETQYF
TRBJ2-5	-	TRBD2	TRBV9	TGTGCCAGCAGCCCCAGACTAGCGGGAGGCTGGGAGACCCAGTACTTC	CASSPRLAGGWETQYF
TRBJ1-6	-	-	TRBV7-6	TGTGCCAGCAGCTTAAGGTCTGGCAGTCATAATTCACCCCTCCACTTT	CASSLRSGSHNSPLHF
TRBJ2-1	-	-	TRBV29-1	TGCAGCGTTGTCCCTAGCTCCACCTCGAATTACAATGAGCAGTTCTTC	CSVVPSSTSNYNEQFF
TRBJ2-2	few	TRBD1	TRBV19	TGTGCCAGTAGTAGGGGTCACAGGGGGCCGATCGGGGAGCTGTTTTTT	CASSRGHRGPIGELFF
TRBJ1-4	-	TRBD1	TRBV12-3/TRBV12-4	TGTGCCAGCAGGAGACAGGGTTCTAATGAAAAACTGTTTTTT	CASRRQGSNEKLFF
TRBJ1-5	few	-	TRBV12-3/TRBV12-4	TGTGCCAGCAGTTTAGTAGCAGGGGCGAGCAATCAGCCCCAGCATTTT	CASSLVAGASNQPQHF
TRBJ1-1	few	TRBD1	TRBV5-1	TGCGCCAGCAGCTTCTACAGGGGCCTGAACACTGAAGCTTTCTTT	CASSFYRGLNTEAFF
TRBJ1-3	-	-	TRBV7-9	TGTGCCAGCAGCTTAAGGGACTCCTGGGACAACACCATATATTTT	CASSLRDSWDNTIYF
TRBJ2-2	-	TRBD2	TRBV24-1	TGTGCCACCAGTGATCCGGGGACTAGTTACACCGGGGAGCTGTTTTTT	CATSDPGTSYTGELFF
TRBJ1-6	-	TRBD1	TRBV5-6	TGTGCCAGCAGCTTGCCCGGGACAGAAGTCGATTCACCCCTCCACTTT	CASSLPGTEVDSPLHF
TRBJ2-7	few	-	TRBV5-5	TGTGCCAGCAGCTTGAGCCTAGCTGGCGAGCAGTACTTC	CASSLSLAGEQYF
TRBJ1-1	-	-	TRBV7-9	TGTGCCAGCAGCCAGAGACACACTGAAGCTTTCTTT	CASSQRHTEAFF
TRBJ2-3	few	-	TRBV18	TGTGCCAGCTGTCCGGGACCTCGGGCCACAGATACGCAGTATTTT	CASCPGPRATDTQYF
TRBJ2-6	-	-	TRBV7-9	TGTGCCAGCGGGATCTTTACAGGGCCTGGGGCCAACGTCCTGACTTTC	CASGIFTGPGANVLTF
TRBJ2-3	-	-	TRBV7-2	TGTGCCAGCAGCGTTATCAGGCGAGATACGCAGTATTTT	CASSVIRRDTQYF
TRBJ2-7	few	-	TRBV6-2/TRBV6-3	TGTGCCAGCAGCTTTAGCGCCTACGAGCAGTACTTC	CASSFSAYEQYF
TRBJ2-3	many	-	TRBV20-1	TGCAGTGCTAGAGGGTCCTCTCTTGGATCAGATACGCAGTATTTT	CSARGSSLGSDTQYF
TRBJ2-7	many	-	TRBV7-2	TGTGCCAGCAGCTTACGGGGCAGGGTTTACGAGCAGTACTTC	CASSLRGRVYEQYF
TRBJ2-1	many	TRBD1	TRBV12-3/TRBV12-4	TGTGCCAGCAGGGGGGACAGGGGAGGTGACAATGAGCAGTTCTTC	CASRGDRGGDNEQFF
TRBJ2-2	few	TRBD2	TRBV7-9	TGTGCCAGCCCCCTTGGCTCTAGCGGGGCGAACACCGGGGAGCTGTTTTTT	CASPLGSSGANTGELFF
TRBJ2-7	-	TRBD1	TRBV18	TGTGCCAGCTCACCCAACGGACAGGGGGCCCACGAGCAGTACTTC	CASSPNGQGAHEQYF
TRBJ2-5	-	-	TRBV20-1	TGCAGTGCTAGAGAGGGGGTCTTACAAGAGACCCAGTACTTC	CSAREGVLQETQYF
TRBJ1-2	few	-	TRBV11-2	TGTGCCAGCAGCTTAGACAGCGGAACTAACTATGGCTACACCTTC	CASSLDSGTNYGYTF
TRBJ2-6	many	-	TRBV5-1	TGCGCCAGCAGCTTGCAGGGTGGAGGGGCCAACGTCCTGACTTTC	CASSLQGGGANVLTF
TRBJ2-1	few	-	TRBV9	TGTGCCAGCAGCGCGAGACAGGCCGGCTACAATGAGCAGTTCTTC	CASSARQAGYNEQFF
TRBJ2-7	-	-	TRBV20-1	TGCAGTGCTTTTTCGGCCGGAGGGGACGAGCAGTACTTC	CSAFSAGGDEQYF
TRBJ2-7	-	TRBD1	TRBV12-3/TRBV12-4	TGTGCCAGCAGATCGGGACAGGCCGCCGAGCAGTACTTC	CASRSGQAAEQYF
TRBJ2-5	-	TRBD2	TRBV7-9	TGTGCCAGCAGCGTAACTAGCGGACGAGAGACCCAGTACTTC	CASSVTSGRETQYF
TRBJ2-1	-	-	TRBV4-1	TGCGCCAGCAGCCAAATTAGTCGGGCCTACAATGAGCAGTTCTTC	CASSQISRAYNEQFF
TRBJ2-7	few	-	TRBV7-9	TGTGCCAGCAGCCTCATAGGGACCTACGAGCAGTACTTC	CASSLIGTYEQYF
TRBJ2-5	many	TRBD2	TRBV20-1	TGCAGTGCTAGGCCTCTAGCGGGACTAGCAGAGACCCAGTACTTC	CSARPLAGLAETQYF
TRBJ1-1	few	-	TRBV10-3	TGTGCCATCAGTGGACGAAGGGGCTCTGAAGCTTTCTTT	CAISGRRGSEAFF
TRBJ1-3	few	-	TRBV2	TGTGCCAGCAGTGTGGATCTCGGAAACACCATATATTTT	CASSVDLGNTIYF
TRBJ1-1	few	-	TRBV6-2/TRBV6-3	TGTGCCAGCCGGGACCGGGAAGCTTTCTTT	CASRDREAFF
TRBJ2-3	many	TRBD1	TRBV12-3/TRBV12-4	TGTGCCAGCAGTGCCGGGACAGGGTATGACACAGATACGCAGTATTTT	CASSAGTGYDTDTQYF